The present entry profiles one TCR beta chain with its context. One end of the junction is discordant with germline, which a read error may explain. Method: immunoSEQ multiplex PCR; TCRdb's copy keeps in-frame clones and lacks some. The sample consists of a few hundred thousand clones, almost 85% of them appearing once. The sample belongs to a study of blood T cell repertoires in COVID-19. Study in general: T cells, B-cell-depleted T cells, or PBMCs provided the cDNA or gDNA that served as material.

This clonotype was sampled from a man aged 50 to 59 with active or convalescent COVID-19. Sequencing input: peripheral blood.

CDR3 coding DNA: TGTGCCAGCGGCTTTCGAGATACGCAGTATTTT. Its translation: CASGFRDTQYF. J is TRBJ2-3 and V is TRBV11-1, with D uncertain. The CDR3 loop spans 11 amino acids. Germline V gene lookup returns CDR1 SGHAT and CDR2 FQDESV (reference sequence).